This T cell receptor (beta chain) was obtained from a study of early T cells in non-severe SARS-CoV-2 infection. The table lists this clonotype with a few counts. Tagging with unique molecular identifiers was applied to individual cDNA molecules. TCRdb called the 5' RACE reads again in MiXCR, with one record for every CDR3 protein. The sample lists about 64,000 distinct CDR3 sequences, roughly a sixth occurring once. The germline CDR1 and CDR2 sequences are MNHEY and SVGAGI. The CDR3 runs to 12 residues. V was pared by 7 bases and J by 8 bases, with 9 bases between. V usage is TRBV6-5 and J usage is TRBJ1-6; D may be TRBD1 (5 bases). The sequence derives from an adult who was a healthcare worker with PCR-confirmed SARS-CoV-2 infection or an uninfected control (not recorded which). The sequenced sample was whole blood, obtained at baseline. The CDR3 loop reads CASTRGDSPLHF. DNA of the CDR3: TGTGCCAGCACCCGGGGGGATTCACCCCTCCACTTT.